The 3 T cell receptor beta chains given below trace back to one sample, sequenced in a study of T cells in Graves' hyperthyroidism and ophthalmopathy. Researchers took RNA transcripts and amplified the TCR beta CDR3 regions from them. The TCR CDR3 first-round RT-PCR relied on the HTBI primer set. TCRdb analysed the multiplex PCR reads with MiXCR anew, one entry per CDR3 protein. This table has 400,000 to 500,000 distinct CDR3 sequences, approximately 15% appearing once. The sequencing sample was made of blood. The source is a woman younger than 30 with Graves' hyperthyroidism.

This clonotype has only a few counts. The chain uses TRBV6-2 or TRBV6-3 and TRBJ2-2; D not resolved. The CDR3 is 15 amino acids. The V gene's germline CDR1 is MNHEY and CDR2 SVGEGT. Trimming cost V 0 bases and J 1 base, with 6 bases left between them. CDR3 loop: CASSYSIVNTGELFF. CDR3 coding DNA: TGTGCCAGCAGTTACTCGATAGTGAACACCGGGGAGCTGTTTTTT.

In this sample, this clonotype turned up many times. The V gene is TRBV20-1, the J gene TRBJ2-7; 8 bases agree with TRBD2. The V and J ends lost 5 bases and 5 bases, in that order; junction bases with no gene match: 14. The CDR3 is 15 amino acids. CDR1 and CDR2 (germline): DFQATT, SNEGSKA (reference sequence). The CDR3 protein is CSAVGGGRLVNEQYF. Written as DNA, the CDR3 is TGCAGTGCTGTCGGGGGCGGGAGGCTCGTGAACGAGCAGTACTTC.

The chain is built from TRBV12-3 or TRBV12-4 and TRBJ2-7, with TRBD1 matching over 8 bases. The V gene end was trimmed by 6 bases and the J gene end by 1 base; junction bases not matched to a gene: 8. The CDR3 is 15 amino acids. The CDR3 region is CASSLGQGESYEQYF. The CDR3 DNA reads TGTGCCAGCAGCCTCGGACAGGGTGAATCCTACGAGCAGTACTTC.